The clone carrying this TCR beta chain was observed a single time. The sample is drawn from a study of cytomegalovirus exposure and HLA in healthy donors. This CDR3 comprises 17 residues. CDR1 and CDR2 (germline): MDHEN, SYDVKM. The J segment lost 2 bases and the V segment lost 2 bases, leaving 9 bases of the junction unmatched. The PCR contained 60 Vbeta and 13 Jbeta primers. TCRdb's table, derived via immunoSEQ multiplex PCR, lists solely in-frame clones and lacks some. The data show under 200,000 clones, 75% to 85% seen once. J is TRBJ2-3 and V is TRBV28; 8 bases are shared with TRBD1. The material sequenced was PBMCs. This clonotype originated in a woman aged 45 to 65 in good health and CMV-seronegative. This CDR3 reads CASSLPNRGAPTDTQYF. The CDR3 DNA follows: TGTGCCAGCAGTTTACCTAACAGGGGGGCTCCCACAGATACGCAGTATTTT.